This TCR beta chain was obtained from a study of patients and donors after allogeneic stem cell transplantation. Germline V gene data show CDR1 as KGHSH and CDR2 as LQKENI. V dropped 2 bases and J dropped 0; count of bases not matched to a gene: 1. This CDR3 region has 15 residues. This clonotype came up a few times. TCRdb used MiXCR to reprocess the RT-PCR reads, holding one entry per CDR3 protein. The sample has 900,000 to 1,000,000 distinct CDR3 sequences; about a sixth are singletons. The chain carries TRBV18 and TRBJ2-3; 8 positions match TRBD2. Input material: blood, either unsorted or a sorted T cell fraction (not recorded which). The origin of this receptor is a human donor who was either an allogeneic HSCT recipient or a stem cell or donor lymphocyte infusion donor (not recorded which). It is not recorded whose cells these are; they may come from a transplant donor. DNA for the CDR3: TGTGCCAGCTCACCAAAGCGGGGGAGCACAGATACGCAGTATTTT. It codes for CASSPKRGSTDTQYF.